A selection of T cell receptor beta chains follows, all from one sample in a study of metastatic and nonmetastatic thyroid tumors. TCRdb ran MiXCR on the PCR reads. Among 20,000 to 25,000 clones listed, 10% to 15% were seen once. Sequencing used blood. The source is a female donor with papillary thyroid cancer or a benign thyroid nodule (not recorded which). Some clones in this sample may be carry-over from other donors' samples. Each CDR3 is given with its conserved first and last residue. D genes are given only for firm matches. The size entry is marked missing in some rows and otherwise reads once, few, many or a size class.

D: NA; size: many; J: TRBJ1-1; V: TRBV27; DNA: TGTGCCAGCAGTTCGCGCTTTGAAGCTTTCTTT; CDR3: CASSSRFEAFF
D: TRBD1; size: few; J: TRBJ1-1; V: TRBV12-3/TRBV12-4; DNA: TGTGCCAGCAGTTTGTCAGGGGGAACTGAAGCTTTCTTT; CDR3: CASSLSGGTEAFF
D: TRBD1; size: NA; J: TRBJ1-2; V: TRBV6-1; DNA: TGTGCCAGCAGGCCCGGGACAGGGTGTTCTTCAGGTGGCTACACCTTC; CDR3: CASRPGTGCSSGGYTF
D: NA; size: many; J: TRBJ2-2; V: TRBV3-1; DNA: TGTGCCAGCAGCCAAGAAGGTACAGGGTTTCGCCGAACGAACACCGGGGAGCTGTTTTTT; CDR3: CASSQEGTGFRRTNTGELFF
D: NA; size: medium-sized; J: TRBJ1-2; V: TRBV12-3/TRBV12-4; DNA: TGTGCCAGCAGTTTAGCGCTGCTGGGGGAACGGGTCTATGGCTACACCTTC; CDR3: CASSLALLGERVYGYTF
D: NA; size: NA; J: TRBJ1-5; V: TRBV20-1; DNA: TGCAGTGCTAGAGATCTCTATAGTCAGCCCCAGCATTTT; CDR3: CSARDLYSQPQHF
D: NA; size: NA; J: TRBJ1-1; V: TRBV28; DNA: TGTGAGACCATGGGGCGGGTCACTGAAGCTTTCTTT; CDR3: CETMGRVTEAFF
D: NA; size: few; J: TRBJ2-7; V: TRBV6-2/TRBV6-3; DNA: TGTGTCAGCAGTAACTCCCTGGATCAGTACTTC; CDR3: CVSSNSLDQYF
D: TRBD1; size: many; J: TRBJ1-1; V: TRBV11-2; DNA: TGTGCCAGCAGCGTCGGGACAGGGGCATCTGAAGCTTTCTTT; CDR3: CASSVGTGASEAFF
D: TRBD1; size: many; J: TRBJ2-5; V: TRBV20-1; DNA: TGCAGTGCTAATGGACAGGGCCCTCAAGAGACCCAGTACTTC; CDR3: CSANGQGPQETQYF
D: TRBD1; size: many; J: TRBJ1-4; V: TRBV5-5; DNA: TGTGCCAGCAGCCCGGACAGGGGTAATGAAAAACTGTTTTTT; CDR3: CASSPDRGNEKLFF
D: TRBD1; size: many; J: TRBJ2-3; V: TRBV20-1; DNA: TGCAGTCCGAAAACAGGGGGCGCCCCAACAGATACGCAGTATTTT; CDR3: CSPKTGGAPTDTQYF
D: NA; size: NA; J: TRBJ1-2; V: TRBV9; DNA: TGTGCCAGCAGCGTCGGGACTCATAATTATGGCTACACCTTC; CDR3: CASSVGTHNYGYTF
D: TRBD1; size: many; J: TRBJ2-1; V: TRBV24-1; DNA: TGTGCCACCAGTGATCGGGACAGGGTGAATGAGCAGTTCTTC; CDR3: CATSDRDRVNEQFF
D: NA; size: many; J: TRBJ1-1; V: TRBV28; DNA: TGTGCCAGCGCCCAGTCGGGGAGGGGGTCGGACACTGAAGCTTTCTTT; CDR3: CASAQSGRGSDTEAFF
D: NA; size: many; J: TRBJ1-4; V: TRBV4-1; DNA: TGCGCCAGCAGCCCCCTCGAAGGGGCTAATGAAAAACTGTTTTTT; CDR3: CASSPLEGANEKLFF
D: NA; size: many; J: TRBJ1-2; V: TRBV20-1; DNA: TGCAGTGCTAGGGGCAGTAGCCATGGCTACACCTTC; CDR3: CSARGSSHGYTF
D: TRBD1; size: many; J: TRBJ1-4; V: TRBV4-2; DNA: TGTGCCAGCACCAGACAGGGGAAGGAAAAACTGTTTTTT; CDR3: CASTRQGKEKLFF
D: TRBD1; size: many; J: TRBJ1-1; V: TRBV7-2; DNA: TGTGCCAGCAGACTGGACAGGGACACTGAAGCTTTCTTT; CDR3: CASRLDRDTEAFF
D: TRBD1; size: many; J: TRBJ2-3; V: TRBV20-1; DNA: TGCAGTGCTCAGGGGGCTACGGGAGATACGCAGTATTTT; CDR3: CSAQGATGDTQYF
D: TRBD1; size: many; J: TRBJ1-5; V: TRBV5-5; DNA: TGTGCCAGCAGCTTTACGACAGGGGATATCAAAGGGCCCCAGCATTTT; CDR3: CASSFTTGDIKGPQHF
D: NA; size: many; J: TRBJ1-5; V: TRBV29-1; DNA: TGCAGCGTTGCGGGGGCCGATCAGCCCCAGCATTTT; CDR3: CSVAGADQPQHF
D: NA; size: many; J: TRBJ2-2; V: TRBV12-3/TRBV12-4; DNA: TGTGCCAGCAGGTTATGGGACACCGGGGAGCTGTTTTTT; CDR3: CASRLWDTGELFF
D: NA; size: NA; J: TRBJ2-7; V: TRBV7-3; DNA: TGTGCCAGCAGCCCTGACGTACAGGTATGGGTCGAGCAGTACTTC; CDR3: CASSPDVQVWVEQYF
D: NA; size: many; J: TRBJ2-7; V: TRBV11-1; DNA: TGTGCCAGCAGCTTATGGGGTAAAGGGAGCTACGAGCAGTACTTC; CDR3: CASSLWGKGSYEQYF
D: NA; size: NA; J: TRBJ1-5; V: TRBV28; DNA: TGTGCCACTCTTACAGGGAAGCGTCAGCCCCCTCATTTT; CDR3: CATLTGKRQPPHF
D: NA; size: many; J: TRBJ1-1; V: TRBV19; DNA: TGTGCCAGTAGTATAGACCGGACTACTGAAGCTTTCTTT; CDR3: CASSIDRTTEAFF
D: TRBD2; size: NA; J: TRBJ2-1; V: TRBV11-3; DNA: TGTGCCAGCAGCCCCGGACTAGCGGGGAATGAGCAGTTCTTC; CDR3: CASSPGLAGNEQFF
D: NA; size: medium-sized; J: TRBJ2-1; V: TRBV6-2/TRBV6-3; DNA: TGTGCCAGCAGTTATATGGACGGGTCCTACAATGAGCAGTTCTTC; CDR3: CASSYMDGSYNEQFF
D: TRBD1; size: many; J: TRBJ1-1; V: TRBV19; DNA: TGTGCCAGTAGGACAGGGCTGAACACTGAAGCTTTCTTT; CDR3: CASRTGLNTEAFF
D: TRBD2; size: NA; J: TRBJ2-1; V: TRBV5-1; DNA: TGCGCCAGCAGCCGGAGGGCGGGAGCGGGAGGGTCCTACAATGAGCAGTTCTTC; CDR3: CASSRRAGAGGSYNEQFF
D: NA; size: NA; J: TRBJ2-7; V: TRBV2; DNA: TGTGCCAGCAGGCCCGCGACGTCGTCCCTGGGGTACGAGCAGTACTTC; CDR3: CASRPATSSLGYEQYF